What follows are 12 T cell receptor beta chains derived from one specimen sequenced in a study of PD-L1 blockade in urothelial cancer. The method was immunoSEQ multiplex PCR; TCRdb's version includes in-frame clones alone and lacks a portion of them. Counted here are roughly 39,000 clones, about 89% occurring once; the ten biggest clones make up about 1.9%. Sequencing was performed on PBMCs, taken around atezolizumab (anti-PD-L1) treatment. These receptors all stem from a man in his fifties or sixties with urothelial cancer.

This chain connects TRBV27 to TRBJ2-1, with 11 bases lining up with TRBD2. V lost 1 base to trimming and J lost 4 bases; unmatched junction nucleotides: 3. Looked up from germline, CDR1 is MNHEY and CDR2 is SMNVEV (reference sequence). The CDR3 runs to 16 residues. The CDR3 sequence: CASSLWGTSGYNEQFF. The CDR3, as DNA: TGTGCCAGCAGTTTATGGGGGACTAGCGGTTACAATGAGCAGTTCTTC.

The CDR3, as DNA: TGTGCCAGTAGTGCCGGGACAGGGAGCTCCTACGAGCAGTACTTC. This codes for CASSAGTGSSYEQYF. The V gene is TRBV19, the J gene TRBJ2-7; 9 bases agree with TRBD1. CDR1 is LNHDA, CDR2 SQIVND, per germline (reference sequence). CDR3 length: 15 amino acids. J was trimmed by 0 bases and V by 5 bases; bases with no gene match: 5.

V is TRBV7-3 and J is TRBJ2-3; the D is unclear. CDR3 length: 14 residues. Trimming removed 0 bases from V and 4 bases from J, with 8 bases in between. CDR1 SGHTA and CDR2 FQGTGA come from the germline V gene. DNA of the CDR3: TGTGCCAGCAGCTTAACGGGCAACCCAGATACGCAGTATTTT. This codes for CASSLTGNPDTQYF.

V gene TRBV5-5 combines with J gene TRBJ1-4, with TRBD1 matching over 9 bases. Germline assignment: CDR1 SGHKS and CDR2 YYEKEE (reference sequence). Trimming cost V 0 bases and J 5 bases; bases outside gene matches: 2. This CDR3 contains 15 residues. The chain's CDR3 is CASSLVGTGNEKLFF. The CDR3 DNA sequence: TGTGCCAGCAGCTTGGTTGGGACAGGGAATGAAAAACTGTTTTTT. The full variable domain, with the rest looked up from reference TRBV5-5 and TRBJ1-4, is DAGVTQSPTHLIKTRGQQVTLRCSPISGHKSVSWYQQVLGQGPQFIFQYYEKEERGRGNFPDRFSARQFPNYSSELNVNALLLGDSALYLCASSLVGTGNEKLFFGSGTQLSVL.

The sample holds one count of this clone. The V call is TRBV18, the J call TRBJ1-5, with 7 nucleotides matching TRBD1. Germline V gene sequence: CDR1 KGHSH, CDR2 LQKENI. The junction had 6 bases not matched to a gene; V was cut back by 6 bases and J by 4 bases. The CDR3 totals 14 residues. CDR3 residues: CASSYRDSNQPQHF. DNA for the CDR3: TGTGCCAGCTCTTACCGGGACAGTAATCAGCCCCAGCATTTT.

V usage is TRBV19 and J usage is TRBJ2-1; 10 bases line up with TRBD2. V was clipped by 4 bases and J by 0 bases; unmatched bases: 12. The germline V gene encodes CDR1 LNHDA and CDR2 SQIVND (reference sequence). The CDR3 consists of 19 residues. The CDR3 DNA reads as TGTGCCAGTAGTAAATCGAGCGGGAGGGCCCAACCCTCCTACAATGAGCAGTTCTTC. Residues: CASSKSSGRAQPSYNEQFF.

The chain joins TRBV7-3 to TRBJ2-7; TRBD2 aligns across 8 bases. Per the germline V gene, CDR1 is SGHTA and CDR2 is FQGTGA. Trimming at V came to 2 bases and at J to 5 bases, leaving 5 bases not matched to a gene. The CDR3 covers 14 residues. The CDR3 DNA sequence: TGTGCCAGCAGCTTAGCGGGGGGCCAAGACGAGCAGTACTTC. Its protein is CASSLAGGQDEQYF.

The chain links TRBV28 to TRBJ2-1, with D perhaps matching TRBD1 (6 bases). V was pared by 5 bases and J by 3 bases, with 20 bases between. CDR3 length equals 17 residues. Germline V gene data show CDR1 as MDHEN and CDR2 as SYDVKM. Written as DNA, the CDR3 is TGTGCCAGCAGTGGGCGACAGGTTAGGGTCCTCTACAATGAGCAGTTCTTC. It translates to CASSGRQVRVLYNEQFF.

The chain carries TRBV5-1 and TRBJ2-7; TRBD2 agrees at 11 bases. The trim removed 4 bases at V and 1 base at J, leaving 7 bases unmatched. In germline, CDR1 is SGHRS, CDR2 YFSETQ. This CDR3 is 16 amino acids long. The CDR3 region has the DNA TGCGCCAGCAGCCCTCTGGTAGCGGGAGGGTCCTACGAGCAGTACTTC. Translation: CASSPLVAGGSYEQYF.

This chain's CDR3 is CASSYAPGQGPYEQYF. Written as DNA, the CDR3 is TGTGCCAGCAGTTACGCTCCGGGACAGGGCCCCTACGAGCAGTACTTC. The chain is built from TRBV6-5 and TRBJ2-7; 9 bases align to TRBD1. Germline V CDR1 and CDR2: MNHEY, SVGAGI. The CDR3 loop spans 16 amino acids. V dropped 2 bases and J dropped 2; count of bases not matched to a gene: 7.

The CDR3 DNA reads TGTGCCAGCAGCCCCTCCCCCAACCGGGGGAACACCGGGGAGCTGTTTTTT. Translated: CASSPSPNRGNTGELFF. This chain uses TRBV11-2 with TRBJ2-2; a possible D gene is TRBD2 (5 bases). This CDR3 region has 17 residues. V was cut by 5 bases and J by 1 base, with 17 bases left in between. CDR1 and CDR2 from the germline V gene are SGHAT and FQNNGV.

The rearrangement joins TRBV7-3 to TRBJ2-3; D is possibly TRBD2 (5 bases). V was shortened by 0 bases and J by 6 bases, with 13 bases between the two germline ends. The CDR3 has 15 residues. The germline V gene has CDR1 SGHTA and CDR2 FQGTGA. In DNA, the CDR3 is TGTGCCAGCAGCTTAACCCCAAGAGGGAAGGATACGCAGTATTTT. Its translation is CASSLTPRGKDTQYF.